This TCR beta chain was retrieved from a study of cytomegalovirus exposure and HLA in healthy donors. Study-wide results and limits: Later work found most CMV-associated TCR beta chains apparently HLA-restricted. Cytomegalovirus status was reportedly diagnosed by the classifier with high sensitivity and specificity. A later analysis associated roughly 15,000 TCR beta sequences with HLA alleles at a 0.05 false discovery rate.

V gave up 8 bases and J gave up 2 bases, with 6 bases separating them. CDR3 size: 12 residues. Per germline, CDR1 ENHRY and CDR2 SYGVKD. Primers included in the PCR were 60 Vbeta and 13 Jbeta primers. Original data processing: In a later analysis, some 80 million unique TCR beta chains included roughly 11 million shared by two or more donors. Sequencing used immunoSEQ multiplex PCR; TCRdb keeps in-frame clones, though not all of them. The V and J calls and clone size are taken from that table; D and trimming were inferred from the DNA. The sample has more than 30,000 clones; roughly 67% are singletons. With respect to this clone: Antigen specificity is unknown.

Sequenced input: PBMCs. The chain combines TRBV10-3 with TRBJ2-2; no definite D call. This receptor was identified in a man aged 40-49 years in good health and CMV-seropositive. The chain's CDR3 is CAIFSNTGELFF. Written as DNA, the CDR3 is TGTGCCATCTTCAGTAACACCGGGGAGCTGTTTTTT.